This is a list of T cell receptor beta chains from one sample in a study of identical twins. TCRdb redid the calling of the 5' RACE reads with MiXCR, one entry per CDR3 protein. The sample consists of nearly 250,000 distinct CDR3 sequences, roughly 7% of them appearing once. This sample also belongs to another study, concerning yellow fever vaccine responses in identical twins.

The sequenced sample consisted of memory (CD45RO+) T cells sorted from blood. Every receptor here comes from a woman younger than 35 in good health. CDR3s include the opening cysteine and the closing phenylalanine or tryptophan. The order of the fields is clone size, D gene, V gene, J gene, CDR3 protein, CDR3 DNA. The D gene is left open where the match is weak. A row's size may be missing; if present it is once, few, many or a size class.

>NA|TRBD2|TRBV5-8|TRBJ2-1
CASSLGISGTSQFF
TGTGCCAGCAGCTTGGGGATCAGCGGGACCTCTCAGTTCTTC
>many|NA|TRBV12-3/TRBV12-4|TRBJ1-6
CASSLDQTNSPLHF
TGTGCCAGCAGTTTAGATCAAACGAATTCACCCCTCCACTTT
>few|NA|TRBV7-9|TRBJ1-5
CASSLGSWGQPQHF
TGTGCCAGCAGCTTAGGTTCGTGGGGCCAGCCCCAGCATTTT
>NA|NA|TRBV18|TRBJ2-2
CASSPLSRNTGELFF
TGTGCCAGCTCGCCGCTTAGTAGAAACACCGGGGAGCTGTTTTTT
>many|NA|TRBV29-1|TRBJ2-5
CSAYNAPETQYF
TGCAGCGCCTACAATGCCCCAGAGACCCAGTACTTC
>few|NA|TRBV3-1|TRBJ2-1
CASSQGRTNEQFF
TGTGCCAGCAGCCAAGGCAGGACCAATGAGCAGTTCTTC
>NA|NA|TRBV15|TRBJ2-2
CATSRDSWGGPTGELFF
TGTGCCACCAGCAGAGATTCGTGGGGGGGCCCCACCGGGGAGCTGTTTTTT
>NA|NA|TRBV10-3|TRBJ1-2
CAINTQGGGRSEDGYTF
TGTGCCATCAATACCCAGGGAGGGGGTAGATCGGAGGATGGCTACACCTTC
>many|TRBD1|TRBV12-3/TRBV12-4|TRBJ1-1
CASSPQGGYTEAFF
TGTGCCAGCAGCCCCCAGGGGGGTTACACTGAAGCTTTCTTT
>many|NA|TRBV7-9|TRBJ1-1
CASSLVGEAFF
TGTGCCAGCAGCTTAGTCGGAGAAGCTTTCTTT
>many|NA|TRBV20-1|TRBJ1-5
CSARWGLDQPQHF
TGCAGTGCTAGGTGGGGGCTTGATCAGCCCCAGCATTTT
>few|TRBD2|TRBV5-1|TRBJ2-1
CASSVGLAGSKTPYNEQFF
TGCGCCAGCAGCGTGGGACTAGCGGGATCTAAAACCCCTTACAATGAGCAGTTCTTC
>few|TRBD2|TRBV7-3|TRBJ2-1
CASSPPMGGEQFF
TGTGCCAGCAGCCCCCCTATGGGAGGGGAGCAGTTCTTC
>many|TRBD2|TRBV20-1|TRBJ2-4
CSAREGLAVKNIQYF
TGCAGTGCTAGAGAGGGACTAGCGGTTAAAAACATTCAGTACTTC
>many|NA|TRBV7-8|TRBJ1-5
CASSLGGADNQPQHF
TGTGCCAGCAGCTTGGGTGGGGCAGACAATCAGCCCCAGCATTTT
>many|NA|TRBV2|TRBJ1-4
CASSWATADEKLFF
TGTGCCAGCAGTTGGGCGACGGCGGATGAAAAACTGTTTTTT
>few|TRBD2|TRBV6-1|TRBJ2-7
CASSEGLAGVYEQYF
TGTGCCAGCAGTGAAGGACTAGCGGGAGTCTACGAGCAGTACTTC
>NA|NA|TRBV28|TRBJ1-5
CASSPTQGQPQHF
TGTGCCAGCAGTCCAACGCAGGGGCAGCCCCAGCATTTT
>NA|NA|TRBV4-1|TRBJ2-2
CASSQAGMRTGELFF
TGCGCCAGCAGCCAAGCGGGAATGAGAACCGGGGAGCTGTTTTTT
>few|TRBD1|TRBV20-1|TRBJ2-5
CSANSPGTGAEETQYF
TGCAGTGCTAATAGCCCTGGGACAGGGGCGGAAGAGACCCAGTACTTC
>few|NA|TRBV24-1|TRBJ2-5
CATSDRSRPQETQYF
TGTGCCACCAGTGATCGGAGCAGGCCCCAAGAGACCCAGTACTTC
>few|NA|TRBV14|TRBJ2-1
CASSQGLGWLRQFF
TGTGCCAGCAGCCAAGGCCTCGGATGGTTAAGGCAGTTCTTC
>NA|NA|TRBV20-1|TRBJ2-3
CSARAPLTVNTDTQYF
TGCAGTGCTAGAGCCCCCCTGACCGTAAACACAGATACGCAGTATTTT
>many|TRBD2|TRBV5-1|TRBJ2-3
CASSLVVAGGPDTQYF
TGCGCCAGCAGCTTGGTGGTAGCGGGGGGGCCGGATACGCAGTATTTT
>NA|TRBD2|TRBV28|TRBJ2-7
CASSTGGGRAHEQYF
TGTGCCAGCTCCACGGGTGGCGGGAGGGCCCACGAGCAGTACTTC
>NA|NA|TRBV4-1|TRBJ1-2
CASSPDSTANYGYTF
TGCGCCAGCAGCCCGGACAGTACTGCTAACTATGGCTACACCTTC
>few|TRBD1|TRBV7-3|TRBJ1-1
CASSLTSGGSEAFF
TGTGCCAGCAGCTTAACGTCAGGGGGTTCTGAAGCTTTCTTT
>few|NA|TRBV2|TRBJ2-4
CASTTGNLAKNIQYF
TGTGCCAGCACTACAGGGAACCTAGCCAAAAACATTCAGTACTTC
>few|NA|TRBV20-1|TRBJ2-1
CSAREEVGYNEQFF
TGCAGTGCTAGAGAAGAGGTCGGATACAATGAGCAGTTCTTC
>NA|NA|TRBV6-1|TRBJ2-1
CASIQMWGAHEQFF
TGTGCCAGCATTCAGATGTGGGGCGCGCATGAGCAGTTCTTC
>few|NA|TRBV2|TRBJ2-1
CASRTSGTKYNEQFF
TGTGCCAGCAGGACGTCCGGGACGAAATACAATGAGCAGTTCTTC
>many|NA|TRBV7-8|TRBJ2-4
CASSQGGAKNIQYF
TGTGCCAGCAGCCAGGGGGGCGCCAAAAACATTCAGTACTTC
>many|NA|TRBV2|TRBJ1-2
CASSPVAGGYTF
TGTGCCAGCAGTCCTGTGGCAGGCGGCTACACCTTC
>many|NA|TRBV12-3/TRBV12-4|TRBJ1-5
CASSYNRNQPQHF
TGTGCCAGCAGTTACAACCGCAATCAGCCCCAGCATTTT
>NA|NA|TRBV6-2/TRBV6-3|TRBJ2-7
CASSDSYEQYF
TGTGCCAGCAGTGACTCCTACGAGCAGTACTTC
>NA|TRBD2|TRBV24-1|TRBJ2-1
CATAGLAEYNEQFF
TGTGCCACCGCGGGACTAGCGGAATACAATGAGCAGTTCTTC